This passage covers 22 T cell receptor beta chains from one sample sequenced in a study of blood T cell repertoires in COVID-19. The protocol was immunoSEQ multiplex PCR, while the TCRdb copy is restricted to in-frame clones and leaves out a portion. Among a few hundred thousand clones listed, around 89% were seen once. The sample was peripheral blood. These receptor sequences come from a woman aged 55-70 years with COVID-19, enrolled during active disease.

The J gene is TRBJ2-1, the V gene TRBV5-1, with D uncertain. This CDR3 spans 12 amino acids. Between the trimmed V and J ends, which lost 3 bases and 6 bases, there was a span of 7 bases. Germline loops: CDR1 SGHRS, CDR2 YFSETQ. CDR3 sequence: CASSSPSNEQFF. The CDR3 bases are TGCGCCAGCAGCTCGCCTAGCAATGAGCAGTTCTTC.

The V gene is TRBV9, the J gene TRBJ2-1; 9 nucleotides match TRBD2. J was trimmed by 0 bases and V by 4 bases; bases with no gene match: 14. The CDR3 length is 19 residues. The germline V gene has CDR1 SGDLS and CDR2 YYNGEE. The CDR3 spells CASSTRGGRGDPSYNEQFF. The CDR3 bases are TGTGCCAGCAGCACGCGGGGGGGCCGAGGGGATCCCTCCTACAATGAGCAGTTCTTC. The full variable domain, rest sourced from reference TRBV9 and TRBJ2-1, is DSGVTQTPKHLITATGQRVTLRCSPRSGDLSVYWYQQSLDQGLQFLIQYYNGEERAKGNILERFSAQQFPDLHSELNLSSLELGDSALYFCASSTRGGRGDPSYNEQFFGPGTRLTVL.

The J gene is TRBJ2-6, the V gene TRBV11-2; 8 bases map to TRBD1. V lost 5 bases and J lost 1; bases outside the gene matches: 13. The CDR3 consists of 19 residues. The germline gives CDR1 SGHAT, CDR2 FQNNGV. The CDR3 spells CASSPRWAGGKSGANVLTF. The CDR3 nucleotides read TGTGCCAGCAGCCCCCGGTGGGCAGGGGGCAAATCTGGGGCCAACGTCCTGACTTTC.

In DNA form, the CDR3 reads TGTGCCAGCAGCTCTTCTAGCGGGGGTTTAGATACGCAGTATTTT. The encoded protein is CASSSSSGGLDTQYF. The chain is built from TRBV5-4 and TRBJ2-3; 10 nucleotides align to TRBD2. The CDR3 has 15 residues. V gave up 3 bases and J gave up 5 bases; unmatched junction bases: 6. The germline V gene has CDR1 SGHNT and CDR2 YYREEE (reference sequence).

J is TRBJ2-3 and V is TRBV19, with D possibly TRBD2 on 5 matching bases. CDR3 length: 13 amino acids. The germline V gene has CDR1 LNHDA and CDR2 SQIVND (reference sequence). V lost 6 bases and J 9 bases, leaving 16 bases between the germline ends. The CDR3 region is CASREVRRATQYF. CDR3 bases: TGTGCCAGTAGGGAAGTCAGGCGGGCGACGCAGTATTTT.

V usage is TRBV6-6 and J usage is TRBJ1-5, with unresolved D. V lost 4 bases, J lost 7 bases, and 11 bases lay in between. Germline CDR1 is MNHNY and CDR2 is SVGAGI (reference sequence). The CDR3 covers 13 residues. The CDR3: CASSFSSEQPQHF. CDR3 bases: TGTGCCAGCAGTTTTTCAAGTGAGCAGCCCCAGCATTTT.

This sequence joins TRBV3-1 (or the pseudogene TRBV3-2) and TRBJ1-1; D unresolved. CDR1 LGHDT and CDR2 YNNKEL come from the germline V gene (reference sequence). The CDR3 is 15 residues long. V lost 1 base and J 1 base, leaving 10 bases between the germline ends. The CDR3 sequence: CASSQGYRQNTEAFF. CDR3 bases: TGTGCCAGCAGCCAAGGATACCGACAGAACACTGAAGCTTTCTTT.

The chain has TRBV19 and TRBJ2-3; D is perhaps TRBD1 (6 bases). V gave up 6 bases and J gave up 5 bases, with 12 bases separating them. This CDR3 contains 13 residues. Germline V gene data show CDR1 as LNHDA and CDR2 as SQIVND (reference sequence). The CDR3 protein is CASSEGTRDTQYF. Written as DNA, the CDR3 is TGTGCCAGTAGCGAGGGGACAAGAGATACGCAGTATTTT.

V gene TRBV5-1 combines with J gene TRBJ1-1; D not certain. The germline CDR1 and CDR2 sequences are SGHRS and YFSETQ. The V and J ends lost 0 bases and 9 bases respectively, with 18 bases between them. CDR3 length: 15 residues. CDR3 nucleotide sequence: TGCGCCAGCAGCTTGGAGACACCCTTAAACTCTAAAGCTTTCTTT. Translation: CASSLETPLNSKAFF.

The V call is TRBV27, the J call TRBJ2-7; 7 nucleotides match TRBD2. Germline-derived CDR1 and CDR2 are MNHEY and SMNVEV (reference sequence). The junction had 9 bases not matched to a gene; V was cut back by 3 bases and J by 7 bases. This CDR3 comprises 14 residues. The CDR3 here is CASSLFGTTTEQYF. The CDR3 DNA sequence: TGTGCCAGCAGTTTGTTCGGGACTACAACTGAGCAGTACTTC.

For this clone: Other DNA variants within this sample encode the same CDR3. CDR3 in DNA: TGTGCCAGCAGCTTGGGACTAGCAAGCACAGATACGCAGTATTTT. This translates into CASSLGLASTDTQYF. This sequence joins TRBV7-3 and TRBJ2-3; TRBD2 matches at 9 bases. Trimming removed 3 bases from V and 0 bases from J; junction bases left unmatched: 1. The CDR3 runs to 15 residues. In germline, CDR1 is SGHTA, CDR2 FQGTGA.

The CDR3 DNA is TGTGCCAGCAGCTTGGTGGCTGGGACAGGGGGCAACTATGGCTACACCTTC. Encoded protein: CASSLVAGTGGNYGYTF. The genes are TRBV5-6 and TRBJ1-2; TRBD1 agrees at 12 bases. Germline V gene sequence: CDR1 SGHDT, CDR2 YYEEEE. V shed 0 bases and J 2 bases; nucleotides not matched to a gene: 5. This CDR3 spans 17 amino acids.

CDR3 residues: CASSLVAGGSPRETQYF. The CDR3, as DNA: TGTGCCAGCAGCTTAGTGGCGGGGGGGTCACCCCGAGAGACCCAGTACTTC. J is TRBJ2-5 and V is TRBV13; 9 bases line up with TRBD2. Per germline, CDR1 PRHDT and CDR2 FYEKMQ (reference sequence). The CDR3 spans 17 residues. With 1 base clipped from V and 4 bases from J, the junction kept 10 bases outside the gene matches.

The chain recombines TRBV4-1 with TRBJ2-5, with D tentatively TRBD2 (6 bases). Trimming removed 0 bases from V and 6 bases from J, with 17 bases in between. The CDR3 runs 16 residues. Per the germline V gene, CDR1 is MGHRA and CDR2 is YSYEKL. Here the CDR3 reads CASSQEGVGGAKTQYF. As DNA, the CDR3 is TGCGCCAGCAGCCAAGAGGGGGTCGGAGGGGCGAAGACCCAGTACTTC.

V is TRBV5-3 and J is TRBJ1-1; a weak D match, TRBD1 (5 bases). TRBV5-3 is an ORF for which the function is uncertain. Between the trimmed V and J ends, which lost 2 bases and 1 base, there was a span of 9 bases. This CDR3 region has 14 residues. The CDR3 protein is CARSFAGRNTEAFF. The CDR3 region has the DNA TGTGCCAGAAGCTTCGCGGGGCGGAACACTGAAGCTTTCTTT.

V gene TRBV5-1 combines with J gene TRBJ2-1; D is undetermined. The CDR3 is 13 amino acids. V lost 0 bases and J lost 6, with 7 bases in between. The germline gives CDR1 SGHRS, CDR2 YFSETQ. The CDR3 coding sequence is TGCGCCAGCAGCTTGGATCCAGTCAATGAGCAGTTCTTC. This codes for CASSLDPVNEQFF.

This clone was detected once. This chain uses TRBV6-5 with TRBJ1-1; D is unclear. Between the trimmed V and J ends, which lost 7 bases and 6 bases, there was a span of 21 bases. The CDR3 is 15 amino acids. Germline V gives CDR1 MNHEY, CDR2 SVGAGI. The chain's CDR3 is CASTPRRARSPEAFF. The CDR3 nucleotides read TGTGCCAGCACCCCCAGGCGGGCCCGGAGCCCTGAAGCTTTCTTT.

The chain employs TRBV19 and TRBJ2-6, with 10 bases identical to TRBD1. Germline V gene data show CDR1 as LNHDA and CDR2 as SQIVND (reference sequence). Trimming took 8 bases from V and 0 from J; bases not matched to a gene: 4. CDR3 length: 16 residues. CDR3 region: CASWDRGFSGANVLTF. CDR3 coding DNA: TGTGCCAGTTGGGACAGGGGCTTCTCTGGGGCCAACGTCCTGACTTTC.

The chain carries TRBV18 and TRBJ2-5, with a tentative D call TRBD1 (5 bases). Trimming took 2 bases from V and 2 from J, leaving 6 bases between them. The CDR3 extends over 13 amino acids. Per the germline V gene, CDR1 is KGHSH and CDR2 is LQKENI. Here the CDR3 DNA reads TGTGCCAGCTCACCATCAGGGCAAGAGACCCAGTACTTC. Amino acids: CASSPSGQETQYF. The whole variable domain, remainder taken from reference TRBV18 and TRBJ2-5, is NAGVMQNPRHLVRRRGQEARLRCSPMKGHSHVYWYRQLPEEGLKFMVYLQKENIIDESGMPKERFSAEFPKEGPSILRIQQVVRGDSAAYFCASSPSGQETQYFGPGTRLLVL.

The CDR3 here is CASSYGAGGLSDEQFF. The CDR3 region has the DNA TGTGCCAGCAGTTACGGGGCGGGGGGCCTTTCGGATGAGCAGTTCTTC. The chain links TRBV6-5 to TRBJ2-1; 8 bases align to TRBD2. This CDR3 is 16 amino acids long. The J segment lost 8 bases and the V segment lost 2 bases, leaving 11 bases of the junction unmatched. CDR1 is MNHEY and CDR2 is SVGAGI in the germline V gene.

V usage is TRBV7-2 and J usage is TRBJ1-6; the D gene is possibly TRBD1 (6 bases). Germline values: CDR1 SGHTA, CDR2 FQGNSA. This CDR3 has 14 amino acids. V gave up 6 bases and J gave up 7 bases, with 13 bases separating them. DNA of the CDR3: TGTGCCAGCAGATCTCCAGGGGCCAATTCACCCCTCCACTTT. This codes for CASRSPGANSPLHF.

This chain connects TRBV6-2 or TRBV6-3 to TRBJ2-1; TRBD2 agrees at 7 bases. Losses at the gene ends were 2 bases for V and 6 bases for J; bases not matched to a gene: 7. The CDR3 covers 15 residues. The V gene's germline CDR1 is MNHEY and CDR2 SVGEGT. Here the CDR3 DNA reads TGTGCCAGCAGTTACCGACCCCGGGGGGTCAATGAGCAGTTCTTC. It translates to CASSYRPRGVNEQFF.